The clone carrying this TCR beta chain was detected only once. The entry originates in a study of blood T cell repertoires in COVID-19. Participants spanned ages about 18 to 90 years and resided in roughly 26 US areas. Participants were placed into cohorts based on the clinical history they reported. Donors of Cohort 3 who recovered were those that had two negative PCRs, clearance, or symptom resolution. Original data processing: The assay estimated nucleated cells by amplifying reference gene primers. Sequencing was performed with immunoSEQ multiplex PCR; in TCRdb, only in-frame clones are kept and a portion is missing. That table is the source of V, J and clone size, and D and trimming were worked out from the DNA. The sample records around 300,000 clones, around nine tenths being singletons. The sequenced material came from PBMCs or T cells enriched from blood (not recorded which). The TCR comes from a man aged 25 to 40 who had recovered from COVID-19.

The CDR3 DNA reads as TGTGCCAGCAGCAAAGTTGGCACGAACAGGGAAGCTTTCTTT. It translates to CASSKVGTNREAFF. The chain joins TRBV21-1 to TRBJ1-1; the table assigns TRBD1, which was not confirmed against the DNA. TRBV21-1 is a pseudogene. The CDR3 consists of 14 residues.